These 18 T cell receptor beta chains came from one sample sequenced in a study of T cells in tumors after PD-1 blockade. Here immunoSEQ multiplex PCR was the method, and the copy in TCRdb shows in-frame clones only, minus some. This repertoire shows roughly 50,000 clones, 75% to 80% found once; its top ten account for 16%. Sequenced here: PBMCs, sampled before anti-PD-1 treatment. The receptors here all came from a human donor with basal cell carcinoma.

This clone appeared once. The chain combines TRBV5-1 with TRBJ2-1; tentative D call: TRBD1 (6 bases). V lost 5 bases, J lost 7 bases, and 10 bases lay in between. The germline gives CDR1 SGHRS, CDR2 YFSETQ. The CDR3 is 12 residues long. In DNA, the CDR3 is TGCGCCAGCAGTAACAGGGTGAATGAGCAGTTCTTC. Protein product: CASSNRVNEQFF.

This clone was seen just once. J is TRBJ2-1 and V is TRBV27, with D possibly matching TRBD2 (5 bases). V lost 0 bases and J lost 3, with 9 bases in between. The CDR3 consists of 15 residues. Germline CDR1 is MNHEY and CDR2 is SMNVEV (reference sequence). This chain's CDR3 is CASSLSASFYNEQFF. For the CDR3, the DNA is TGTGCCAGCAGTTTATCAGCTAGCTTCTACAATGAGCAGTTCTTC.

CDR3 DNA sequence: TGTGCCAGCACCTCGCGACTAGCGCTTTACAATGAGCAGTTCTTC. This translates into CASTSRLALYNEQFF. This chain links TRBV21-1 with TRBJ2-1; the D segment call TRBD2 is taken from the table without a DNA check. TRBV21-1 is listed as a pseudogene. The CDR3 is made up of 15 amino acids.

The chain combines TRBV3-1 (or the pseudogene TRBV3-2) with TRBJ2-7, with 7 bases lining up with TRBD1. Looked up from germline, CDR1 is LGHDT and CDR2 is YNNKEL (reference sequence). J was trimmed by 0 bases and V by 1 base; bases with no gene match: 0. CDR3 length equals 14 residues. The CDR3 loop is CASSQGDSSYEQYF. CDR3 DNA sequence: TGTGCCAGCAGCCAAGGGGACAGCTCCTACGAGCAGTACTTC.

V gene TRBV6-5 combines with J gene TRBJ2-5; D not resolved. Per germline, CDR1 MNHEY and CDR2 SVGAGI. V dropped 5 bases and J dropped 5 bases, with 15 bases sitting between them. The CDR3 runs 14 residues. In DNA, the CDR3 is TGTGCCAGCAGTACCTCACGGAGCCGTGAGACCCAGTACTTC. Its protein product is CASSTSRSRETQYF.

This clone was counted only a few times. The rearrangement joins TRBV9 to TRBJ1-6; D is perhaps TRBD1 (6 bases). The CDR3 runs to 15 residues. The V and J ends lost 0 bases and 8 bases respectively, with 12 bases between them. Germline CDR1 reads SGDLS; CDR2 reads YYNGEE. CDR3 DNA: TGTGCCAGCAGCGTAGATGCGGGGGGCGATTCACCCCTCCACTTT. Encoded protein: CASSVDAGGDSPLHF.

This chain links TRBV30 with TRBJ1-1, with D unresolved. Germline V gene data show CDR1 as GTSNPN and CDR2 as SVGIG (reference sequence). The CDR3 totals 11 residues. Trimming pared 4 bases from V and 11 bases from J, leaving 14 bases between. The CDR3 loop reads CAWKATLAAFF. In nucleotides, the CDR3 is TGTGCCTGGAAAGCGACACTGGCCGCTTTCTTT.

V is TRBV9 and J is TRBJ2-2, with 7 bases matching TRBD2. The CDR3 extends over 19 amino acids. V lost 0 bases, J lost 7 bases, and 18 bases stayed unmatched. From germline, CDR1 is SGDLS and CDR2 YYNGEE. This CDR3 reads CASSVGTLDSGAVYGELFF. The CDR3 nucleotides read TGTGCCAGCAGCGTAGGAACCCTCGACAGCGGGGCCGTTTACGGGGAGCTGTTTTTT.

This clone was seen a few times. In DNA, the CDR3 is TGTGCCAGCAGCCCGGACAGGGGGGAGGAGCAGTACTTC. Its protein product is CASSPDRGEEQYF. The V call is TRBV7-3, the J call TRBJ2-7; TRBD1 matches 10 bases. Germline assignment: CDR1 SGHTA and CDR2 FQGTGA. The CDR3 covers 13 residues. Trimming at V came to 5 bases and at J to 7 bases, leaving 5 bases not matched to a gene. Using reference TRBV7-3 and TRBJ2-7 for the parts outside the CDR3, the full variable domain is GAGVSQTPSNKVTEKGKYVELRCDPISGHTALYWYRQSLGQGPEFLIYFQGTGAADDSGLPNDRFFAVRPEGSVSTLKIQRTERGDSAVYLCASSPDRGEEQYFGPGTRLTVT.

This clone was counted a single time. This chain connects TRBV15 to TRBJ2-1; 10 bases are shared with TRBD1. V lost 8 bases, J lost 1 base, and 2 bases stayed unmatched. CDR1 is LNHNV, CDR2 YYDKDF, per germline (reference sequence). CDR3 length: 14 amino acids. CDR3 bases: TGTGCCACCCGGACAGGGGGTTCCTACAATGAGCAGTTCTTC. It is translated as CATRTGGSYNEQFF.

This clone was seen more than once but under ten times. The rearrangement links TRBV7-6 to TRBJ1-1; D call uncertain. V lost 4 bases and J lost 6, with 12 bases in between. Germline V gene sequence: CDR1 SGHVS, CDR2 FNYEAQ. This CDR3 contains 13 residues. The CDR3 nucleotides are TGTGCCAGCAGCTCCCTAGAAGGGTCTGAAGCTTTCTTT. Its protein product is CASSSLEGSEAFF.

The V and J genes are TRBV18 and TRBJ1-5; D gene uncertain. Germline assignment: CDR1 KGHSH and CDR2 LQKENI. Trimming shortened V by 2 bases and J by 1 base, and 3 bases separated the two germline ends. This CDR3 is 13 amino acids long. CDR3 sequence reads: CASSPGSNQPQHF. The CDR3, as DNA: TGTGCCAGCTCACCAGGGAGCAATCAGCCCCAGCATTTT. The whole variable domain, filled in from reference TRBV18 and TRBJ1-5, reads NAGVMQNPRHLVRRRGQEARLRCSPMKGHSHVYWYRQLPEEGLKFMVYLQKENIIDESGMPKERFSAEFPKEGPSILRIQQVVRGDSAAYFCASSPGSNQPQHFGDGTRLSIL.

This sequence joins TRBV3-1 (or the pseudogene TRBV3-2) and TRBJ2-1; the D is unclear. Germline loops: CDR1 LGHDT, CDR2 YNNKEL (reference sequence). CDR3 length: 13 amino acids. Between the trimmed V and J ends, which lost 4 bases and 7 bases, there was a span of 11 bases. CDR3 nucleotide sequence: TGTGCCAGCAGCCCGGACGGCCTAAATGAGCAGTTCTTC. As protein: CASSPDGLNEQFF.

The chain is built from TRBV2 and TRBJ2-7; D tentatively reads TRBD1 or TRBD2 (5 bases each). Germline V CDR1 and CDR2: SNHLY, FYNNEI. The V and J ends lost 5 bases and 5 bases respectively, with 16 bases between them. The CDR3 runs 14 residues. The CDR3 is CASSLQGIGDEQYF. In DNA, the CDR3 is TGTGCCAGCAGTCTCCAGGGAATCGGGGACGAGCAGTACTTC.

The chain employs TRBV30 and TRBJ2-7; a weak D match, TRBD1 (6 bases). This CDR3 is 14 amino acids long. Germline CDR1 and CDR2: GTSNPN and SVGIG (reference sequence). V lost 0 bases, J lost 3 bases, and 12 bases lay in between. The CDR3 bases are TGTGCCTGGAGTGTACAGGGCCTCATCTACGAGCAGTACTTC. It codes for CAWSVQGLIYEQYF.

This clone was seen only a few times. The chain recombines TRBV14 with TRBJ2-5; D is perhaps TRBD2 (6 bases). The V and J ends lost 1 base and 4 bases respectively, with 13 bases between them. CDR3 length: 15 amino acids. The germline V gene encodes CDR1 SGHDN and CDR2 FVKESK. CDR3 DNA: TGTGCCAGCAGCCAAGCCCTGGGAGGCGGAGAGACCCAGTACTTC. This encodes CASSQALGGGETQYF.

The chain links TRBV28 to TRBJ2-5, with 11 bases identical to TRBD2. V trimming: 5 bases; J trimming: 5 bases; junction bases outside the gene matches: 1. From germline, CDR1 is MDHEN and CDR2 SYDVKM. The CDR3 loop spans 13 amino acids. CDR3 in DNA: TGTGCCAGCAGTCGACTAGCGGGGGAGACCCAGTACTTC. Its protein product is CASSRLAGETQYF. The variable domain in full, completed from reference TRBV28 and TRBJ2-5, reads DVKVTQSSRYLVKRTGEKVFLECVQDMDHENMFWYRQDPGLGLRLIYFSYDVKMKEKGDIPEGYSVSREKKERFSLILESASTNQTSMYLCASSRLAGETQYFGPGTRLLVL.

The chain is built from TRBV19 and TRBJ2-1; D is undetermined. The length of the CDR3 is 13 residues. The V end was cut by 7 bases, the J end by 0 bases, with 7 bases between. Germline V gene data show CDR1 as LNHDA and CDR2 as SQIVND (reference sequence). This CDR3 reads CASTLSSYNEQFF. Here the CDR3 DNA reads TGTGCCAGTACTCTTAGCTCCTACAATGAGCAGTTCTTC.